The 5 T cell receptor beta chains given below trace back to one sample, sequenced in a study of cytomegalovirus exposure and HLA in healthy donors (TCRdb year 2017). Preparation of the library involved the immunoSEQ multiplex PCR assay. A mixture of 60 forward primers for TCR Vbeta segments and 13 reverse primers for TCR Jbeta segments was used in the multiplex PCR. TCRdb obtained this table from immuneACCESS and retained in-frame rearrangements with V and J assigned. These tables miss some clones; where compared with another copy, unresolved V genes account for less than half of the shortfall, and the remainder is unexplained. The sample data list 150,000 to 200,000 clones, and just over 75% of these were observed just once. Around 1.5% of the sample rests with the top ten. The material sequenced was PBMCs. These receptors came from a man in his forties in good health and CMV-seronegative.

The chain couples TRBV11-2 to TRBJ2-1, with 7 bases lining up with TRBD2. Germline V gene sequence: CDR1 SGHAT, CDR2 FQNNGV. The CDR3 is 15 amino acids. Trimming removed 0 bases from V and 4 bases from J; junction bases left unmatched: 3. The CDR3 DNA is TGTGCCAGCAGCTTAGACTCGCGGGGGTACAATGAGCAGTTCTTC. It yields the protein CASSLDSRGYNEQFF.

The chain recombines TRBV14 with TRBJ1-1; D is possibly TRBD1 (5 bases). This CDR3 is 13 amino acids long. From germline, CDR1 is SGHDN and CDR2 FVKESK. The V and J ends lost 4 bases and 11 bases respectively, with 17 bases between them. This CDR3 is CASSPTGGTKAFF. The CDR3, as DNA: TGTGCCAGCAGCCCGACTGGGGGGACCAAGGCTTTCTTT.

This clone was recorded only once. The V gene is TRBV20-1, the J gene TRBJ1-1; D is undetermined. V dropped 6 bases and J dropped 6 bases, with 8 bases sitting between them. This CDR3 has 10 amino acids. The germline CDR1 and CDR2 sequences are DFQATT and SNEGSKA (reference sequence). Written as DNA, the CDR3 is TGCAGTGCCCAGGCCGCTGAAGCTTTCTTT. This translates into CSAQAAEAFF.

This clone came up a few times. The chain employs TRBV29-1 and TRBJ1-2; unclear D gene. Germline-derived CDR1 and CDR2 are SQVTM and ANQGSEA. The CDR3 is made up of 13 amino acids. Trimming removed 1 base at V and 4 bases at J, with 10 bases between. The CDR3 sequence: CSVEAETAYGYTF. The CDR3, as DNA: TGCAGCGTTGAAGCTGAAACAGCCTATGGCTACACCTTC.

The chain combines TRBV2 with TRBJ1-1; D is perhaps TRBD1 (5 bases). Between the trimmed V and J ends, which lost 7 bases and 2 bases, there was a span of 11 bases. The CDR3 is 13 residues long. Germline V lookup: CDR1 SNHLY, CDR2 FYNNEI. The CDR3 is CASNRQHNTEAFF. The CDR3, as DNA: TGTGCCAGCAACCGACAGCATAACACTGAAGCTTTCTTT.